One and the same sample provided the 24 T cell receptor beta chains below, sequenced in a study of identifying expanded T cells in peripheral blood. Only in-frame clones appear in the TCRdb table, and some are missing; sequencing was by immunoSEQ multiplex PCR. Here the sample spans about 100,000 clones, approximately 83% being singletons. Material: blood. All receptors come from a person aged 18 to 70 in good health.

The V and J genes are TRBV28 and TRBJ1-5; D is ambiguous. The germline gives CDR1 MDHEN, CDR2 SYDVKM. The CDR3 is 15 amino acids. The V and J ends lost 4 bases and 3 bases respectively, with 13 bases between them. The CDR3 DNA is TGTGCCAGCAGTTCCGGTGGCAGCGACAATCAGCCCCAGCATTTT. This gives the protein CASSSGGSDNQPQHF.

V and J are TRBV6-5 and TRBJ1-1, with D possibly being TRBD1 (5 bases). The CDR3 consists of 14 residues. Germline CDR1 is MNHEY and CDR2 is SVGAGI. V lost 4 bases, J lost 5 bases, and 14 bases lay in between. CDR3 residues: CASSFSGTTTEAFF. CDR3 DNA: TGTGCCAGCAGTTTCTCAGGGACTACAACTGAAGCTTTCTTT.

The chain recombines TRBV2 with TRBJ2-6; unclear D gene. Germline V gene lookup returns CDR1 SNHLY and CDR2 FYNNEI. The CDR3 loop spans 14 amino acids. V was clipped by 6 bases and J by 1 base, with 7 bases between them. CDR3 coding DNA: TGTGCCAGCAGCTTCAGATCTGGGGCCAACGTCCTGACTTTC. Amino acids: CASSFRSGANVLTF.

The chain joins TRBV2 to TRBJ2-1; no reliable D call. Per the germline V gene, CDR1 is SNHLY and CDR2 is FYNNEI. This CDR3 spans 14 amino acids. Between the trimmed V and J ends, which lost 4 bases and 0 bases, there was a span of 7 bases. CDR3 in DNA: TGTGCCAGCAGTGTACAGAGCTCCTACAATGAGCAGTTCTTC. Its protein product is CASSVQSSYNEQFF. Filled out from reference TRBV2 and TRBJ2-1, the complete variable domain reads EPEVTQTPSHQVTQMGQEVILRCVPISNHLYFYWYRQILGQKVEFLVSFYNNEISEKSEIFDDQFSVERPDGSNFTLKIRSTKLEDSAMYFCASSVQSSYNEQFFGPGTRLTVL.

The chain joins TRBV9 to TRBJ1-4, with 7 bases matching TRBD1. CDR1 is SGDLS, CDR2 YYNGEE, per germline. V shed 4 bases and J 2 bases; nucleotides not matched to a gene: 5. CDR3 length: 15 residues. The CDR3 DNA reads TGTGCCAGCAGCTATCAGGGGGTTACTAATGAAAAACTGTTTTTT. Encoded protein: CASSYQGVTNEKLFF.

The chain recombines TRBV7-2 with TRBJ1-5; 7 nucleotides align to TRBD1. V dropped 5 bases and J dropped 6; count of bases not matched to a gene: 7. CDR1 is SGHTA, CDR2 FQGNSA, per germline. This CDR3 region has 14 residues. The CDR3 DNA follows: TGTGCCAGCAGCCTAGACAGGGAGGTTCAGCCCCAGCATTTT. This translates into CASSLDREVQPQHF.

The chain joins TRBV4-3 to TRBJ1-6; D is undetermined. The CDR3 runs 15 residues. V lost 0 bases to trimming and J lost 13 bases, with 16 bases between them. Germline assignment: CDR1 LGHNA and CDR2 YSLEER. CDR3 sequence (DNA): TGCGCCAGCAGCCAAGAAAGCTCTGTCCACTTTCCCCTCCACTTT. This gives the protein CASSQESSVHFPLHF.

J is TRBJ1-2 and V is TRBV2; D call uncertain. The germline V gene has CDR1 SNHLY and CDR2 FYNNEI. CDR3 length: 15 amino acids. Trimming took 5 bases from V and 8 from J, leaving 21 bases between them. The CDR3 is CASSHETSQAGGYTF. The CDR3 nucleotides are TGTGCCAGCAGTCACGAGACATCTCAGGCAGGCGGCTACACCTTC.

By proportion, this clone is medium-sized. The chain couples TRBV9 to TRBJ1-1; the match to TRBD1 covers 8 bases. Trimming at V came to 0 bases and at J to 1 base, leaving 2 bases not matched to a gene. This CDR3 spans 15 amino acids. From germline, CDR1 is SGDLS and CDR2 YYNGEE. The CDR3 spells CASSVVGQANTEAFF. The CDR3 bases are TGTGCCAGCAGCGTAGTGGGACAGGCGAACACTGAAGCTTTCTTT.

The rearrangement links TRBV25-1 to TRBJ2-1, with TRBD1 matching 7 bases. Germline loops: CDR1 MGHDK, CDR2 SYGVNS. Germline trimming cut 1 base from V and 5 bases from J; bases unmatched to any gene: 14. This CDR3 comprises 18 residues. The CDR3 DNA reads as TGTGCCAGCAGTGAATTGGGCCATAATTCCGGGACAGACAATGAGCAGTTCTTC. The encoded protein is CASSELGHNSGTDNEQFF.

The chain couples TRBV27 to TRBJ2-5; perhaps TRBD1 as D (6 bases). Germline CDR1 MNHEY, CDR2 SMNVEV (reference sequence). With 2 bases removed from V and 4 bases from J, the gap between germline ends came to 11 bases. CDR3 length equals 14 residues. The CDR3 DNA is TGTGCCAGCAGTTTAACAGGGTTTCGAGAGACCCAGTACTTC. Amino acid sequence: CASSLTGFRETQYF.

This clone has a single count. This chain uses TRBV30 with TRBJ2-6, with D perhaps TRBD1 (6 bases). Germline V CDR1 and CDR2: GTSNPN, SVGIG (reference sequence). The CDR3 sequence is 17 residues long. Trimming cost V 5 bases and J 4 bases, with 21 bases left between them. CDR3: CAWGSYRAPTGANVLTF. Here the CDR3 DNA reads TGTGCCTGGGGATCATACAGGGCGCCAACGGGGGCCAACGTCCTGACTTTC.

The rearrangement uses TRBV29-1 and TRBJ1-1; D gene uncertain. The CDR3 loop spans 12 amino acids. V was clipped by 4 bases and J by 1 base, with 7 bases between them. Germline V gene sequence: CDR1 SQVTM, CDR2 ANQGSEA. The CDR3 sequence is CSVVLRNTEAFF. CDR3 nucleotide sequence: TGCAGCGTTGTGTTGAGGAACACTGAAGCTTTCTTT.

The rearrangement joins TRBV18 to TRBJ2-5; no clear D gene. The V gene lost 3 bases and the J gene lost 1 base, with 12 bases spanning the gap. This CDR3 spans 15 amino acids. The germline V gene encodes CDR1 KGHSH and CDR2 LQKENI. The CDR3 protein is CASSPRIASQETQYF. The CDR3 bases are TGTGCCAGCTCACCCAGGATCGCTTCCCAAGAGACCCAGTACTTC.

The chain joins TRBV19 to TRBJ2-3; D uncertain. V was cut by 0 bases and J by 0 bases, with 4 bases left in between. Germline V gene data show CDR1 as LNHDA and CDR2 as SQIVND (reference sequence). The length of the CDR3 is 14 residues. CDR3 nucleotide sequence: TGTGCCAGTAGTATAGATAGGAGCACAGATACGCAGTATTTT. Protein: CASSIDRSTDTQYF.

The rearrangement uses TRBV7-9 and TRBJ2-2; D is ambiguous. V was pared by 1 base and J by 4 bases, with 4 bases between. This CDR3 has 13 amino acids. CDR1 is SEHNR, CDR2 FQNEAQ, per germline (reference sequence). The chain's CDR3 is CASSLEGTGELFF. Here the CDR3 DNA reads TGTGCCAGCAGCTTAGAGGGCACCGGGGAGCTGTTTTTT.

The chain carries TRBV2 and TRBJ2-1; 8 positions match TRBD1. J was trimmed by 4 bases and V by 3 bases; bases with no gene match: 5. The CDR3 covers 15 residues. Germline V gene lookup returns CDR1 SNHLY and CDR2 FYNNEI. The CDR3 sequence: CASSDPGGSYNEQFF. The DNA for the CDR3 is TGTGCCAGCAGTGACCCAGGGGGCAGTTACAATGAGCAGTTCTTC.

The count of this clone is one. The J gene is TRBJ2-3, the V gene TRBV7-2; no clear D. Trimming removed 1 base at V and 4 bases at J, with 6 bases between. The CDR3 covers 13 residues. Germline assignment: CDR1 SGHTA and CDR2 FQGNSA. In DNA, the CDR3 is TGTGCCAGCAGCTTAGGGAGCGCAGATACGCAGTATTTT. Amino acids: CASSLGSADTQYF.

This rearrangement joins TRBV4-3 to TRBJ1-5, with a possible D match to TRBD1 (5 bases). This CDR3 has 16 residues. The germline V gene has CDR1 LGHNA and CDR2 YSLEER. Trimming took 0 bases from V and 7 from J, leaving 16 bases between them. The CDR3 region is CASSQDYPGPTQPQHF. As DNA, the CDR3 is TGCGCCAGCAGCCAAGATTATCCGGGGCCAACGCAGCCCCAGCATTTT.

The V call is TRBV6-5, the J call TRBJ2-7; D remains unclear. This CDR3 is built from 15 residues. Germline V gene lookup returns CDR1 MNHEY and CDR2 SVGAGI. V gave up 4 bases and J gave up 0 bases, with 13 bases separating them. The CDR3 sequence: CASSFLEASSYEQYF. The DNA for the CDR3 is TGTGCCAGCAGTTTCCTTGAAGCTAGCTCCTACGAGCAGTACTTC.

The chain is built from TRBV7-9 and TRBJ1-1; 8 nucleotides line up with TRBD1. This CDR3 has 15 residues. With V trimmed by 4 bases and J by 3 bases, 7 bases remained unmatched. Germline loops: CDR1 SEHNR, CDR2 FQNEAQ (reference sequence). The CDR3 loop reads CASSSYRGSYTEAFF. The CDR3 bases are TGTGCCAGCAGCTCATACAGGGGGAGTTACACTGAAGCTTTCTTT. Looking up the rest from reference TRBV7-9 and TRBJ1-1 gives the full variable domain: DTGVSQNPRHKITKRGQNVTFRCDPISEHNRLYWYRQTLGQGPEFLTYFQNEAQLEKSRLLSDRFSAERPKGSFSTLEIQRTEQGDSAMYLCASSSYRGSYTEAFFGQGTRLTVV.

With regard to this clone: At one end the junction does not follow the germline gene, possibly because of a read error. This chain joins TRBV4-1 and TRBJ2-1; 8 bases line up with TRBD2. From germline, CDR1 is MGHRA and CDR2 YSYEKL. This CDR3 comprises 16 residues. CDR3 DNA sequence: TGCGCCAGCAGCACCTTCGGCGGGGGGCGGAACAATGAGCAATTCTTC. This sequence encodes CASSTFGGGRNNEQFF.

The sample holds a few counts of this clone. The chain has TRBV11-2 and TRBJ1-2; a possible D gene is TRBD1 (6 bases). Trimming left V 5 bases short and J 8 bases short, with 12 bases between. Germline lookup yields CDR1 SGHAT and CDR2 FQNNGV. CDR3 size: 12 residues. CDR3 loop: CASSPHRDGYTF. The CDR3 DNA reads TGTGCCAGCAGCCCCCACAGGGACGGCTACACCTTC.

Only a few counts were recorded for this clone. The chain employs TRBV7-9 and TRBJ1-6; D gene ambiguous. CDR1 and CDR2 from the germline V gene are SEHNR and FQNEAQ (reference sequence). The CDR3 covers 16 residues. V lost 5 bases and J lost 7, with 18 bases in between. The CDR3 bases are TGTGCCAGCAGCAAATACTGGAAGGCTGTGAATTCACCCCTCCACTTT. Amino acids: CASSKYWKAVNSPLHF.